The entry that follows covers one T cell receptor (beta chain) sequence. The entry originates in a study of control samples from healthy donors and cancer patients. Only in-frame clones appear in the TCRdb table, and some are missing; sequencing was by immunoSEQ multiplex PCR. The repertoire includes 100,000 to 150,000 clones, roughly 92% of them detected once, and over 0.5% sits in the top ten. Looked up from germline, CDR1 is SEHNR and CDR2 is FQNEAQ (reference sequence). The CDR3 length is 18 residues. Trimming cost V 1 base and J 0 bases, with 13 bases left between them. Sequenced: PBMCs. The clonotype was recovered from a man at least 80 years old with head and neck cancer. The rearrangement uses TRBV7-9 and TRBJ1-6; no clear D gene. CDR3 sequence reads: CASSLVPGGSSYNSPLHF. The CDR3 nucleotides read TGTGCCAGCAGCTTAGTTCCGGGCGGTAGCTCCTATAATTCACCCCTCCACTTT.